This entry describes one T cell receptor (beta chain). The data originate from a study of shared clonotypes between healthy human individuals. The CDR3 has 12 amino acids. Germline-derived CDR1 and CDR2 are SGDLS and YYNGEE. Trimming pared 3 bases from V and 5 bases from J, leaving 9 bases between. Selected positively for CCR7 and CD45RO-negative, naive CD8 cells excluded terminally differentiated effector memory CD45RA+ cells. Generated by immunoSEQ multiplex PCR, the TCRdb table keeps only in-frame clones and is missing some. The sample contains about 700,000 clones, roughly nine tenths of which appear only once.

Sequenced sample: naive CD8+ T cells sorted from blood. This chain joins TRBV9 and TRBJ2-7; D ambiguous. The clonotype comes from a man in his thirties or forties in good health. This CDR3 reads CASSAGSHEQYF. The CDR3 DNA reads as TGTGCCAGCAGCGCCGGGTCACACGAGCAGTACTTC. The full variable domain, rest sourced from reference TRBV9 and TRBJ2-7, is DSGVTQTPKHLITATGQRVTLRCSPRSGDLSVYWYQQSLDQGLQFLIQYYNGEERAKGNILERFSAQQFPDLHSELNLSSLELGDSALYFCASSAGSHEQYFGPGTRLTVT.